The TCR beta chain described here comes from a study of T cell changes during pregnancy in multiple sclerosis (dated by TCRdb to between 2018 and 2021). The study in broad terms: The study looked at changes in the T cell repertoire across pregnancy in women with multiple sclerosis.

Library prep was done by the immunoSEQ multiplex PCR assay. The table comes from immuneACCESS by way of TCRdb, which keeps in-frame sequences with V and J called. Part of the clones is missing from these tables; in studies checked, under half for an unresolved V gene and the rest for unknown reasons. This sample lists 90,000 to 150,000 clones; about 93% were detected once. The leading ten clones occupy approximately 6.3% of the sample. In regard to this clone: The specificity of this receptor is unknown. No much larger clone is present one base from it, and per-base qualities are unavailable.

The source material was peripheral blood, sampled before pregnancy. This receptor was identified in a female donor with multiple sclerosis, enrolled in a pregnancy study.

The CDR3 here reads CASAQPTLAGVGETQYF. At the DNA level, the sequence is TGTGCCAGCGCTCAACCCACCCTAGCGGGAGTCGGGGAGACCCAGTACTTC. The rearranged segments are TRBV27 and TRBJ2-5; the central 10 bases match TRBD2. The cysteine opens and the phenylalanine closes a CDR3 of 17 amino acids. Here the CDR3 DNA is all that survives: 51 bases in frame from base 1. Via the germline V gene (reference sequence), CDR1 is MNHEY and CDR2 SMNVEV. The junction shows trimming of 8 bases on V and 5 bases on J, and the gene matches do not reach 17 bases of it.